Presented here are 6 T cell receptor beta chains from one specimen sequenced in a study of graft-versus-host responses after intestinal transplantation. Data came from immunoSEQ multiplex PCR; TCRdb stores just in-frame clones and leaves some out. The table records about 63,000 clones, roughly nine tenths of them present only once. Processed graft tissue released its intraepithelial and lamina propria lymphocytes. Sample: ileum tissue, taken less than 400 days after transplant. The source is a human patient who received an intestinal transplant, so some T cells may come from the graft donor.

The V gene is TRBV30, the J gene TRBJ2-1; TRBD2 matches 8 bases. The CDR3 totals 15 residues. Trimming took 3 bases from V and 1 from J; bases not matched to a gene: 5. CDR1 and CDR2 (germline): GTSNPN, SVGIG (reference sequence). CDR3 DNA sequence: TGTGCCTGGAGCCCCACTAGCGGATCCTACAATGAGCAGTTCTTC. This translates into CAWSPTSGSYNEQFF.

This clone is a singleton in its sample. The chain is built from TRBV11-2 and TRBJ2-5, with D possibly TRBD2 on 5 matching bases. V gave up 0 bases and J gave up 2 bases, with 13 bases separating them. CDR1 and CDR2 (germline): SGHAT, FQNNGV. The CDR3 is 16 residues long. The CDR3 DNA follows: TGTGCCAGCAGCTTAGAAGCCAGGACTGTTCAAGAGACCCAGTACTTC. This codes for CASSLEARTVQETQYF.

The chain employs TRBV7-2 and TRBJ2-7, with D possibly matching TRBD1 (6 bases). CDR1 and CDR2 from the germline V gene are SGHTA and FQGNSA. Trimming stripped 5 bases from V and 1 base from J, with 18 bases between. This CDR3 has 16 amino acids. The CDR3 nucleotides are TGTGCCAGCAGCCCCAGGGGTGGGGTCGGGTCCTACGAGCAGTACTTC. This translates into CASSPRGGVGSYEQYF. Using reference TRBV7-2 and TRBJ2-7 for the parts outside the CDR3, the full variable domain is GAGVSQSPSNKVTEKGKDVELRCDPISGHTALYWYRQSLGQGLEFLIYFQGNSAPDKSGLPSDRFSAERTGGSVSTLTIQRTQQEDSAVYLCASSPRGGVGSYEQYFGPGTRLTVT.

The rearrangement links TRBV9 to TRBJ2-1; 9 bases agree with TRBD2. Germline V lookup: CDR1 SGDLS, CDR2 YYNGEE. This CDR3 comprises 17 residues. The J segment lost 2 bases and the V segment lost 3 bases, leaving 9 bases of the junction unmatched. CDR3 region: CASSGAGGPRTYNEQFF. As DNA, the CDR3 is TGTGCCAGCAGCGGAGCGGGGGGTCCTAGGACCTACAATGAGCAGTTCTTC. Drawing the rest from reference TRBV9 and TRBJ2-1, the complete variable domain is DSGVTQTPKHLITATGQRVTLRCSPRSGDLSVYWYQQSLDQGLQFLIQYYNGEERAKGNILERFSAQQFPDLHSELNLSSLELGDSALYFCASSGAGGPRTYNEQFFGPGTRLTVL.

This chain connects TRBV2 to TRBJ2-6; possibly TRBD2 for D (7 bases). Trimming took off 5 bases at V and 1 base at J, with 18 bases between the two ends. This CDR3 contains 18 residues. Per the germline V gene, CDR1 is SNHLY and CDR2 is FYNNEI. CDR3 bases: TGTGCCAGCAGTCGGGGGGCGATTCAGGGTTCTGGGGCCAACGTCCTGACTTTC. It codes for CASSRGAIQGSGANVLTF.

The J gene is TRBJ2-7, the V gene TRBV19; TRBD1 is a possible D gene (6 bases). This CDR3 region has 15 residues. The V and J ends lost 10 bases and 5 bases respectively, with 24 bases between them. Germline V CDR1 and CDR2: LNHDA, SQIVND (reference sequence). The DNA of the CDR3 is TGTGCCACCAAAGTAATGGACAGTACCGCCAACGAGCAGTACTTC. This sequence encodes CATKVMDSTANEQYF.